This T cell receptor (beta chain) appears in the sequencing data of a study of tumor and adjacent non-tumor tissue in lung cancer. Study-wide background: Histology: 11 to 13 adenocarcinoma, a couple of squamous cell carcinoma, 1 small cell lung cancer. General study findings and limits: Significantly higher TCR diversity was found in tumor than normal lung. Tumor TCR diversity, when higher, was linked to shorter survival.

A modified ARM-PCR protocol with three rounds of nested PCR amplified TCRbeta. TCRdb independently ran MiXCR on the multiplex PCR reads; one entry per CDR3 protein. The sample consists of roughly 150,000 distinct CDR3 sequences, around 61% of them appearing once. This clonotype was counted once. Its target is unknown. A much larger clone differs by one base, so this may be a read error. The germline V gene encodes CDR1 DFQATT and CDR2 SNEGSKA (reference sequence). The CDR3 totals 14 residues. V lost 7 bases to trimming and J lost 5 bases; unmatched junction nucleotides: 8. The template was RNA from unsorted bulk tissue.

Sample: lung tumor tissue. The sequence derives from a man aged 55 to 69 with small cell lung cancer. The genes are TRBV20-1 and TRBJ2-1; 10 bases are a match to TRBD2. For the CDR3, the DNA is TGCAGTGTGCCACTAGCGGGAATAAACAATGAGCAGTTCTTC. Protein sequence: CSVPLAGINNEQFF.